These 9 T cell receptor beta chains share one sample of origin, sequenced in a study of blood T cell repertoires in COVID-19. Sequencing was performed with immunoSEQ multiplex PCR; in TCRdb, only in-frame clones are kept and a portion is missing. The profile shows about 140,000 clones, roughly 88% of them singletons. Source material: peripheral blood. These TCRs come from a woman aged 45 to 65 with acute or convalescent COVID-19.

V is TRBV4-2 and J is TRBJ2-7, with D possibly being TRBD1 (5 bases). The V and J ends lost 0 bases and 7 bases respectively, with 10 bases between them. Germline loops: CDR1 LGHNA, CDR2 YNFKEQ. The CDR3 is 13 residues long. The CDR3: CASSQDRAWEQYF. In DNA, the CDR3 is TGTGCCAGCAGCCAAGACAGGGCTTGGGAGCAGTACTTC.

V is TRBV3-1 (or the pseudogene TRBV3-2) and J is TRBJ1-1; 11 bases match TRBD1. Trimming at V came to 5 bases and at J to 9 bases, leaving 2 bases not matched to a gene. The CDR3 has 12 amino acids. Germline CDR1 and CDR2: LGHDT and YNNKEL (reference sequence). The CDR3 loop is CASSRDRGKAFF. The CDR3 nucleotides are TGTGCCAGCAGCAGGGACAGGGGGAAAGCTTTCTTT.

The chain links TRBV6-2 or TRBV6-3 to TRBJ1-1; D is undetermined. Trimming pared 4 bases from V and 0 bases from J, leaving 6 bases between. Per the germline V gene, CDR1 is MNHEY and CDR2 is SVGEGT. The CDR3 has 13 amino acids. CDR3 coding DNA: TGTGCCAGCAGTTCTCAGATGAACACTGAAGCTTTCTTT. The encoded protein is CASSSQMNTEAFF.

The chain uses TRBV5-1 and TRBJ2-7; D is unclear. CDR1 and CDR2 from the germline V gene are SGHRS and YFSETQ. The CDR3 covers 14 residues. V lost 3 bases to trimming and J lost 1 base, with 11 bases between them. The CDR3 nucleotides are TGCGCCAGCAGCTCACAATACCCTTCCTACGAGCAGTACTTC. Protein: CASSSQYPSYEQYF.

This clone was detected a few times. The V call is TRBV11-2, the J call TRBJ1-1; D not resolved. V was clipped by 1 base and J by 6 bases, with 6 bases between them. CDR3 size: 12 residues. Germline CDR1 reads SGHAT; CDR2 reads FQNNGV. The CDR3 reads CASSLVDPEAFF. The CDR3 nucleotides are TGTGCCAGCAGCTTAGTAGATCCTGAAGCTTTCTTT.

This clone came up once. The chain recombines TRBV6-6 with TRBJ1-6; tentatively, D is TRBD1 (5 bases). Trimming cost V 5 bases and J 9 bases, with 17 bases left between them. Germline V lookup: CDR1 MNHNY, CDR2 SVGAGI (reference sequence). CDR3 size: 15 residues. The CDR3 coding sequence is TGTGCCAGCAGTCCTTCAGCCCAGGGTAGTTCACCCCTCCACTTT. It is translated as CASSPSAQGSSPLHF.

The rearrangement links TRBV4-1 to TRBJ2-1; 12 nucleotides match TRBD2. The CDR3 spans 16 residues. CDR1 is MGHRA, CDR2 YSYEKL, per germline. J was trimmed by 8 bases and V by 0 bases; bases with no gene match: 5. Written as DNA, the CDR3 is TGCGCCAGCAGCCAAGATCTTACTAGCGGGAGGTATGAGCAGTTCTTC. Amino acid sequence: CASSQDLTSGRYEQFF.

The chain couples TRBV4-1 to TRBJ1-5; 7 bases fit TRBD1. Germline V lookup: CDR1 MGHRA, CDR2 YSYEKL. The CDR3 is 15 amino acids. V lost 3 bases and J lost 2; bases outside the gene matches: 4. As DNA, the CDR3 is TGCGCCAGCAGCCAGACAGGGAAGGGCAATCAGCCCCAGCATTTT. This translates into CASSQTGKGNQPQHF.

J is TRBJ1-3 and V is TRBV6-5; tentatively, D is TRBD1 (5 bases). V was cut by 7 bases and J by 0 bases, with 7 bases left in between. The germline CDR1 and CDR2 sequences are MNHEY and SVGAGI. The CDR3 runs 13 residues. The DNA of the CDR3 is TGTGCCAGCAAGGGGCACTCTGGAAACACCATATATTTT. Protein: CASKGHSGNTIYF.